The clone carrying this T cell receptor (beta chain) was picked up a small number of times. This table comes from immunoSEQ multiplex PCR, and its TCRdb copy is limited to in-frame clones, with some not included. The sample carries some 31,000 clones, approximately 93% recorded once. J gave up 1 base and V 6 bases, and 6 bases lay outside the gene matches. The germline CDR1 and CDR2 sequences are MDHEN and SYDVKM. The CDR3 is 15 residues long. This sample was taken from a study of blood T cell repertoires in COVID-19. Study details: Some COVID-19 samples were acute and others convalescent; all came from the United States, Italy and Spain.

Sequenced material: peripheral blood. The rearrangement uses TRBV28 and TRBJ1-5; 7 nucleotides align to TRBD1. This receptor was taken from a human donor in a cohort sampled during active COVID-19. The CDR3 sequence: CASRRGRKSNQPQHF. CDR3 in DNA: TGTGCCAGCAGAAGGGGGCGCAAGAGCAATCAGCCCCAGCATTTT.